Below, 25 T cell receptor beta chains from the same sample are listed, as sequenced in a study of blood T cell repertoires in COVID-19. Profiling relied on immunoSEQ multiplex PCR, and the TCRdb table lists in-frame clones only, not all of them. The table has hundreds of thousands of clones, 85% seen once. The sample comprised peripheral blood. The origin of the receptors is a woman aged 18-29 years with acute or convalescent COVID-19.

CDR3 DNA sequence: TGTGCCAGCAGCCTCGGACAGGGAGGTGAAAAACTGTTTTTT. Residues: CASSLGQGGEKLFF. The chain combines TRBV6-5 with TRBJ1-4; 8 nucleotides align to TRBD1. The CDR3 is made up of 14 amino acids. Germline loops: CDR1 MNHEY, CDR2 SVGAGI. With V trimmed by 6 bases and J by 7 bases, 7 bases remained unmatched.

This chain links TRBV7-9 with TRBJ1-3; 9 bases are a match to TRBD1. V shed 5 bases, J shed 3 bases, and the junction held 5 bases outside the gene matches. The CDR3 covers 15 residues. Germline CDR1 SEHNR, CDR2 FQNEAQ (reference sequence). In nucleotides, the CDR3 is TGTGCCAGCAGCCAGGGACAGGGCATTGGAAACACCATATATTTT. Its translation is CASSQGQGIGNTIYF.

The J gene is TRBJ2-2, the V gene TRBV28, with a weak D call TRBD2 (5 bases). CDR3 length: 12 residues. V lost 3 bases and J 8 bases, leaving 7 bases between the germline ends. Germline V gene sequence: CDR1 MDHEN, CDR2 SYDVKM. The CDR3 here is CASSFRGGELFF. Written as DNA, the CDR3 is TGTGCCAGCAGTTTTCGGGGAGGGGAGCTGTTTTTT.

The V gene is TRBV5-1, the J gene TRBJ2-1; no definite D call. CDR1 and CDR2 from the germline V gene are SGHRS and YFSETQ. V was pared by 4 bases and J by 2 bases, with 10 bases between. The CDR3 extends over 14 amino acids. CDR3 nucleotides: TGCGCCAGCAGCGTGGTGGGCCCCTACAATGAGCAGTTCTTC. This encodes CASSVVGPYNEQFF.

This chain links TRBV6-1 with TRBJ1-2, with D possibly matching TRBD1 (5 bases). Per germline, CDR1 MNHNS and CDR2 SASEGT. The ends were cut back, 3 bases at V and 4 bases at J, with 18 bases in the middle. The CDR3 totals 16 residues. Written as DNA, the CDR3 is TGTGCCAGCAGTGAGGGACTGCGTCTTTACTTCTATGGCTACACCTTC. It is translated as CASSEGLRLYFYGYTF.

V usage is TRBV7-2 and J usage is TRBJ1-1; no clear D gene. The CDR3 is 15 residues long. Germline V gives CDR1 SGHTA, CDR2 FQGNSA. Trimming took 0 bases from V and 0 from J, leaving 8 bases between them. CDR3 nucleotide sequence: TGTGCCAGCAGCTTAGCATCGGTAATGAACACTGAAGCTTTCTTT. Protein sequence: CASSLASVMNTEAFF.

V is TRBV7-6 and J is TRBJ2-1, with 8 nucleotides matching TRBD2. The CDR3 runs 15 residues. CDR1 is SGHVS and CDR2 is FNYEAQ in the germline V gene. Trimming removed 1 base from V and 9 bases from J; junction bases left unmatched: 8. CDR3 protein: CASSLEISGGPEQFF. The CDR3 DNA sequence: TGTGCCAGCAGCTTAGAAATAAGCGGGGGCCCTGAGCAGTTCTTC.

This chain uses TRBV5-3 with TRBJ1-3, with D possibly being TRBD1 (5 bases). TRBV5-3 belongs to the ORF category, with a function that is uncertain. The V and J ends lost 4 bases and 0 bases respectively, with 20 bases between them. This CDR3 region has 18 residues. The CDR3 reads CARSHRGTVLHSGNTIYF. CDR3 DNA: TGTGCCAGAAGCCATCGGGGGACGGTACTACACTCTGGAAACACCATATATTTT.

The gene calls are TRBV30 and TRBJ1-2; D perhaps matches TRBD1 (5 bases). V was shortened by 5 bases and J by 8 bases, with 24 bases between the two germline ends. Germline values: CDR1 GTSNPN, CDR2 SVGIG (reference sequence). CDR3 length: 15 residues. CDR3 DNA: TGTGCCTGGGGAACGCAGGCGGGCCCTCGGGGGGGCTACACCTTC. Translating gives CAWGTQAGPRGGYTF.

The chain couples TRBV9 to TRBJ2-7; TRBD1 matches at 8 bases. Germline V CDR1 and CDR2: SGDLS, YYNGEE. With V trimmed by 4 bases and J by 6 bases, 9 bases remained unmatched. The CDR3 is 14 residues long. The CDR3 region is CASSWGGQGAEQYF. In nucleotides, the CDR3 is TGTGCCAGCAGCTGGGGCGGACAGGGTGCCGAGCAGTACTTC. Using reference TRBV9 and TRBJ2-7 for the parts outside the CDR3, the full variable domain is DSGVTQTPKHLITATGQRVTLRCSPRSGDLSVYWYQQSLDQGLQFLIQYYNGEERAKGNILERFSAQQFPDLHSELNLSSLELGDSALYFCASSWGGQGAEQYFGPGTRLTVT.

In its sample, this clone was seen a few times. V and J are TRBV9 and TRBJ1-1; D is ambiguous. The germline V gene encodes CDR1 SGDLS and CDR2 YYNGEE. Trimming stripped 0 bases from V and 1 base from J, with 4 bases between. This CDR3 region has 13 residues. CDR3 in amino acids: CASSVASNTEAFF. The CDR3 bases are TGTGCCAGCAGCGTAGCTTCGAACACTGAAGCTTTCTTT.

The gene calls are TRBV5-5 and TRBJ1-1; possibly TRBD1 for D (5 bases). CDR1 and CDR2 (germline): SGHKS, YYEKEE (reference sequence). Trimming took 4 bases from V and 1 from J, leaving 11 bases between them. This CDR3 comprises 14 residues. The CDR3 sequence is CASSPRTQNTEAFF. The CDR3 nucleotides read TGTGCCAGCAGCCCCCGGACACAGAACACTGAAGCTTTCTTT.

The table lists this clone with a few counts. A junction boundary mismatches the germline segment, possibly from a read error. The rearrangement uses TRBV3-1 (or the pseudogene TRBV3-2) and TRBJ1-2; 8 bases agree with TRBD1. The CDR3 extends over 14 amino acids. Germline loops: CDR1 LGHDT, CDR2 YNNKEL (reference sequence). CDR3 residues: CASSQVPKGQAFAF. The CDR3 coding sequence is TGTGCCAGCAGCCAAGTTCCAAAGGGACAGGCCTTCGCCTTC.

This clone was picked up one time. The rearrangement uses TRBV28 and TRBJ1-4; weak D call: TRBD1 (5 bases). V lost 0 bases and J 5 bases, leaving 13 bases between the germline ends. Per the germline V gene, CDR1 is MDHEN and CDR2 is SYDVKM. The CDR3 loop spans 16 amino acids. The CDR3 reads CASSLCPTGENEKLFF. The CDR3 bases are TGTGCCAGCAGTTTATGTCCCACGGGGGAAAATGAAAAACTGTTTTTT.

The gene calls are TRBV13 and TRBJ1-3; TRBD1 aligns across 9 bases. The CDR3 has 16 amino acids. Germline values: CDR1 PRHDT, CDR2 FYEKMQ (reference sequence). V lost 5 bases and J lost 4; bases outside the gene matches: 9. The CDR3 reads CASSVGTGRIGNTIYF. CDR3 in DNA: TGTGCCAGCAGCGTCGGGACAGGGAGGATAGGAAACACCATATATTTT.

The chain has TRBV5-1 and TRBJ1-3, with D perhaps TRBD1 (5 bases). V was cut by 4 bases and J by 2 bases, with 13 bases left in between. This CDR3 spans 15 amino acids. The germline V gene encodes CDR1 SGHRS and CDR2 YFSETQ. CDR3 sequence: CASSQGLFTGNTIYF. In DNA form, the CDR3 reads TGCGCCAGCAGCCAGGGACTGTTCACTGGAAACACCATATATTTT.

V usage is TRBV5-1 and J usage is TRBJ1-3, with a possible D match to TRBD1 (5 bases). V was cut by 0 bases and J by 4 bases, with 11 bases left in between. The CDR3 has 15 amino acids. The germline V gene encodes CDR1 SGHRS and CDR2 YFSETQ. CDR3 nucleotides: TGCGCCAGCAGCTTGGGGACGAACAGGGGAAACACCATATATTTT. It yields the protein CASSLGTNRGNTIYF.

The rearrangement uses TRBV19 and TRBJ2-4; weak D call: TRBD2 (5 bases). Germline V gives CDR1 LNHDA, CDR2 SQIVND (reference sequence). Trimming stripped 6 bases from V and 0 bases from J, with 12 bases between. The CDR3 loop spans 15 amino acids. The CDR3 coding sequence is TGTGCCAGTAGCCCTAGAGCGGTAGCCAAAAACATTCAGTACTTC. Its protein is CASSPRAVAKNIQYF. Full variable domain (remainder filled in from reference TRBV19 and TRBJ2-4): DGGITQSPKYLFRKEGQNVTLSCEQNLNHDAMYWYRQDPGQGLRLIYYSQIVNDFQKGDIAEGYSVSREKKESFPLTVTSAQKNPTAFYLCASSPRAVAKNIQYFGAGTRLSVL.

A single count supports this clone. The CDR3 here is CASSLLGQGSNQPQHF. CDR3 DNA: TGTGCCAGCAGTCTCCTGGGACAGGGGAGCAATCAGCCCCAGCATTTT. The chain uses TRBV27 and TRBJ1-5, with 10 bases aligning to TRBD1. CDR3 size: 16 residues. V lost 5 bases and J lost 1; bases outside the gene matches: 5. Per the germline V gene, CDR1 is MNHEY and CDR2 is SMNVEV (reference sequence).

This clone was observed once. CDR3 nucleotide sequence: TGTGCCAGCAGCTCTAGATTAAACTATGGCTACACCTTC. The encoded protein is CASSSRLNYGYTF. This rearrangement joins TRBV5-6 to TRBJ1-2, with D uncertain. CDR1 is SGHDT and CDR2 is YYEEEE in the germline V gene. The CDR3 length is 13 residues. Trimming took off 3 bases at V and 2 bases at J, with 8 bases between the two ends. The entire variable domain, with the rest obtained from reference TRBV5-6 and TRBJ1-2, is as follows: DAGVTQSPTHLIKTRGQQVTLRCSPKSGHDTVSWYQQALGQGPQFIFQYYEEEERQRGNFPDRFSGHQFPNYSSELNVNALLLGDSALYLCASSSRLNYGYTFGSGTRLTVV.

Notes on this clone: Distinct nucleotide sequences in the sample also encode this CDR3. This rearrangement joins TRBV5-6 to TRBJ2-7; 8 bases are shared with TRBD1. Germline V gene data show CDR1 as SGHDT and CDR2 as YYEEEE. The junction had 5 bases not matched to a gene; V was cut back by 4 bases and J by 2 bases. This CDR3 has 14 amino acids. The CDR3 is CASSPGTGAYEQYF. CDR3 DNA: TGTGCCAGCAGCCCGGGGACAGGTGCCTACGAGCAGTACTTC.

The V and J genes are TRBV4-1 and TRBJ1-2; 7 bases agree with TRBD1. The CDR3 is made up of 14 amino acids. Per germline, CDR1 MGHRA and CDR2 YSYEKL. J lost 6 bases, V lost 4 bases, and 8 bases had no gene match. DNA for the CDR3: TGCGCCAGCAGCCCGCGACAGGGCGCGGATGGCTACACCTTC. Its protein product is CASSPRQGADGYTF.

There are a few counts of this clone. The genes are TRBV2 and TRBJ1-5; no firm D call. V was clipped by 7 bases and J by 0 bases, with 10 bases between them. The CDR3 length is 14 residues. Germline CDR1 SNHLY, CDR2 FYNNEI. DNA of the CDR3: TGTGCCAGCAAGAGGAGTTATAGCAATCAGCCCCAGCATTTT. It yields the protein CASKRSYSNQPQHF.

The genes are TRBV28 and TRBJ1-3, with a tentative D call TRBD1 (6 bases). V dropped 8 bases and J dropped 2 bases, with 7 bases sitting between them. CDR3 length: 12 amino acids. Per the germline V gene, CDR1 is MDHEN and CDR2 is SYDVKM. The CDR3 nucleotides are TGTGCCAGCCGGGACACTGGAAACACCATATATTTT. Its translation is CASRDTGNTIYF. Looking up the rest from reference TRBV28 and TRBJ1-3 gives the full variable domain: DVKVTQSSRYLVKRTGEKVFLECVQDMDHENMFWYRQDPGLGLRLIYFSYDVKMKEKGDIPEGYSVSREKKERFSLILESASTNQTSMYLCASRDTGNTIYFGEGSWLTVV.

The chain employs TRBV7-9 and TRBJ1-4, with D possibly TRBD1 on 5 matching bases. This CDR3 spans 16 amino acids. The V gene's germline CDR1 is SEHNR and CDR2 FQNEAQ (reference sequence). The V end lost 5 bases, the J end lost 0 bases, and 13 bases lay between the germline ends. In DNA, the CDR3 is TGTGCCAGCAGCCCCCGGGGGGTTGCAACTAATGAAAAACTGTTTTTT. Its translation: CASSPRGVATNEKLFF.